This T cell receptor beta chain was captured by sequencing in a study of cytomegalovirus exposure and HLA in healthy donors. Study-wide results and caveats: Presence/absence analyses treated sequencing depth as roughly uniform across donors. Most TCR beta V segments were productive about 87% or about 30% of the time in an earlier analysis. Association of about 17,000 TCR beta sequences with HLA alleles was found at 0.05 false discovery rate in a later analysis.

PCR was performed using 60 Vbeta and 13 Jbeta primers. Here immunoSEQ multiplex PCR was the method, and the copy in TCRdb shows in-frame clones only, minus some. Of 250,000 to 350,000 clones listed, under 80% are singletons. About this clone: Its antigen is not identified.

V lost 2 bases and J lost 4, with 21 bases in between. Germline V gene data show CDR1 as MNHEY and CDR2 as SMNVEV (reference sequence). This CDR3 has 17 amino acids. The sequence derives from a female donor in good health and CMV-seronegative. Source material: PBMCs. This chain links TRBV27 with TRBJ2-7; D is perhaps TRBD2 (5 bases). The chain's CDR3 is CASSLNPSRGFGYEQYF. CDR3 coding DNA: TGTGCCAGCAGTTTAAATCCTAGCCGCGGCTTCGGGTACGAGCAGTACTTC.